The rows below give T cell receptor beta chains drawn from one sample of a study of T cell changes during pregnancy in multiple sclerosis. The data were produced by immunoSEQ multiplex PCR, yet TCRdb's version contains in-frame clones alone and is incomplete. This sample yields 90,000 to 100,000 clones, of which more than 85% are seen a single time; approximately 1.4% belongs to the top ten. The specimen was peripheral blood, collected in the first trimester of pregnancy. Receptors originate from a female donor with multiple sclerosis, enrolled in a pregnancy study. The CDR3 runs from the conserved cysteine through the conserved F or W. D genes are given only for firm matches. Expanded clones are given a class, and other clones once, few, many or no size at all.

v_gene	len	d_gene	j_gene	abundance	CDR3aa	CDR3nt
TRBV19	14	.	TRBJ1-1	.	CASSMALAVTEAFF	TGTGCCAGTAGTATGGCCCTGGCGGTCACTGAAGCTTTCTTT
TRBV6-6	14	TRBD2	TRBJ2-1	.	CASSYLAAYNEQFF	TGTGCCAGCAGTTACCTAGCGGCCTACAATGAGCAGTTCTTC
TRBV27	14	TRBD1	TRBJ2-1	.	CASSFGTGSSEQFF	TGTGCCAGCAGTTTTGGGACAGGGTCTAGTGAGCAGTTCTTC
TRBV5-4	13	.	TRBJ2-3	.	CASSFKSTDTQYF	TGTGCCAGCAGCTTCAAAAGCACAGATACGCAGTATTTT
TRBV2	15	TRBD1	TRBJ1-3	.	CASRQDRASGNTIYF	TGTGCCAGCAGGCAGGACAGGGCCTCTGGAAACACCATATATTTT
TRBV7-2	14	TRBD1	TRBJ2-2	.	CASSPDRANGELFF	TGTGCCAGCAGCCCCGACAGGGCTAACGGGGAGCTGTTTTTT
TRBV20-1	11	.	TRBJ2-1	.	CSAEENNEQFF	TGCAGTGCAGAGGAGAACAATGAGCAGTTCTTC
TRBV5-1	12	.	TRBJ2-7	.	CASSLPGYEQYF	TGCGCCAGCAGCTTACCGGGATACGAGCAGTACTTC
TRBV29-1	14	TRBD1	TRBJ1-1	.	CSVEVGTGGTEAFF	TGCAGCGTTGAAGTAGGGACAGGGGGTACTGAAGCTTTCTTT
TRBV9	15	TRBD2	TRBJ2-3	.	CASGREGYGTDTQYF	TGTGCCAGCGGTCGGGAGGGGTATGGGACAGATACGCAGTATTTT
TRBV28	17	.	TRBJ1-1	once	CASSPLRLVVGNTEAFF	TGTGCCAGCAGCCCCCTCAGGTTAGTAGTTGGTAACACTGAAGCTTTCTTT
TRBV30	15	.	TRBJ2-5	.	CAWTGGQIIQETQYF	TGTGCCTGGACGGGAGGACAGATTATTCAAGAGACCCAGTACTTC
TRBV5-1	15	TRBD2	TRBJ2-1	once	CASSLAGGRRNEQFF	TGCGCCAGCAGCTTGGCTGGCGGGAGAAGGAATGAGCAGTTCTTC
TRBV12-5	15	.	TRBJ2-7	once	CASGLVTPVTYEQYF	TGTGCTAGTGGTTTGGTAACGCCGGTAACCTACGAGCAGTACTTC
TRBV2	17	.	TRBJ1-2	.	CASSESRDSGINYGYTF	TGTGCCAGCAGTGAGAGTCGGGATTCCGGGATAAACTATGGCTACACCTTC
TRBV5-4	13	.	TRBJ2-5	.	CASSRGGEETQYF	TGTGCCAGCTCGCGGGGCGGCGAAGAGACCCAGTACTTC
TRBV19	14	TRBD1	TRBJ2-7	.	CASSFTTGTYEQYF	TGTGCCAGTAGTTTCACGACAGGGACCTACGAGCAGTACTTC
TRBV15	12	.	TRBJ1-3	.	CATETGGNTIYF	TGTGCCACCGAAACAGGGGGAAACACCATATATTTT
TRBV11-3	15	.	TRBJ2-2	.	CASSAAGVSAGELFF	TGTGCCAGCAGCGCAGCAGGGGTGTCCGCCGGGGAGCTGTTTTTT
TRBV25-1	14	TRBD2	TRBJ2-3	.	CASSAGGDTDTQYF	TGTGCCAGCAGTGCCGGGGGGGACACAGATACGCAGTATTTT
TRBV7-9	18	TRBD2	TRBJ2-1	.	CASSLVLLREGRSDEQFF	TGTGCCAGCAGCTTAGTTCTTTTGCGGGAGGGCCGGAGCGATGAGCAGTTCTTC
TRBV11-1	15	TRBD2	TRBJ2-1	once	CASSPGSGVYNEQFF	TGTGCCAGCAGCCCGGGGAGCGGGGTCTACAATGAGCAGTTCTTC
TRBV4-1	15	.	TRBJ1-2	once	CASSQGPETNYGYTF	TGCGCCAGCAGCCAAGGTCCGGAGACTAACTATGGCTACACCTTC
TRBV5-4	15	TRBD1	TRBJ2-3	.	CASSLRQGDKGTQYF	TGTGCCAGCAGCTTACGGCAGGGGGATAAAGGTACGCAGTATTTT
TRBV29-1	13	TRBD1	TRBJ1-1	.	CSVADRGDTETFF	TGCAGCGTAGCAGACAGGGGGGACACTGAAACTTTCTTT
TRBV27	13	.	TRBJ2-1	.	CASSPIPRAEQFF	TGTGCCAGCAGCCCGATCCCCAGGGCAGAGCAGTTCTTC
TRBV7-6	15	TRBD2	TRBJ2-1	.	CASSPQPGGYNEQFF	TGTGCCAGCAGCCCTCAGCCGGGAGGGTACAATGAGCAGTTCTTC
TRBV29-1	13	TRBD1	TRBJ1-2	few	CSAPGGTGDGYTF	TGCAGCGCACCCGGTGGGACAGGGGATGGCTACACCTTC
TRBV28	16	TRBD1	TRBJ1-5	.	CASSPPGQGSNQPQHF	TGTGCCAGCAGCCCTCCGGGACAGGGTAGCAATCAGCCCCAGCATTTT
TRBV18	15	TRBD1	TRBJ2-5	.	CASSPQGTGSKTQYF	TGTGCCAGCTCACCACAGGGGACAGGGTCCAAGACCCAGTACTTC
TRBV9	16	TRBD2	TRBJ2-1	.	CASSVNLAGLYNEQFF	TGTGCCAGCAGCGTTAATCTAGCGGGCCTATACAATGAGCAGTTCTTC
TRBV7-3	15	.	TRBJ2-3	.	CASSSGGGPPDTQYF	TGTGCCAGCAGCTCCGGTGGAGGGCCCCCAGATACGCAGTATTTT
TRBV5-1	12	TRBD1	TRBJ2-1	.	CASSQGQYTQFF	TGCGCCAGCAGCCAGGGACAGTATACGCAGTTCTTC
TRBV30	13	.	TRBJ1-3	.	CAGTSRSGNTIYF	TGTGCCGGTACGTCCAGATCTGGAAACACCATATATTTT
TRBV15	14	.	TRBJ1-4	.	CATSLQALGEKLFF	TGTGCCACCAGTCTACAGGCGCTAGGGGAAAAACTGTTTTTT
TRBV5-7	18	TRBD1	TRBJ1-1	.	CASSFAGTGGEVDTEAFF	TGTGCCAGCAGCTTCGCCGGGACAGGGGGCGAAGTTGACACTGAAGCTTTCTTT
TRBV28	13	TRBD1	TRBJ1-2	.	CASTWQGALGYTF	TGTGCCAGCACCTGGCAGGGGGCCCTTGGCTACACCTTC
TRBV19	14	.	TRBJ2-7	.	CASSPTGNLYEQYF	TGTGCCAGTAGTCCTACCGGGAACTTATACGAGCAGTACTTC
TRBV5-4	16	TRBD2	TRBJ2-2	.	CASSRGTSGRAGELFF	TGTGCCAGCAGCCGGGGCACTAGCGGGAGGGCTGGGGAGCTGTTTTTT
TRBV18	17	.	TRBJ2-7	.	CASSPRSSVSSVYEQYF	TGTGCCAGCTCACCGCGATCTAGCGTCTCGTCCGTGTACGAGCAGTACTTC
TRBV4-3	15	TRBD2	TRBJ2-1	.	CASSQDFGLENEQFF	TGCGCCAGCAGCCAAGATTTCGGACTAGAGAATGAGCAGTTCTTC
TRBV4-1	13	TRBD2	TRBJ2-7	.	CASSLTSGYEQYF	TGCGCCAGCAGCCTTACTAGCGGCTACGAGCAGTACTTC
TRBV6-4	15	.	TRBJ2-1	.	CASSESGYSYNEQFF	TGTGCCAGCAGTGAAAGCGGTTACTCCTACAATGAGCAGTTCTTC